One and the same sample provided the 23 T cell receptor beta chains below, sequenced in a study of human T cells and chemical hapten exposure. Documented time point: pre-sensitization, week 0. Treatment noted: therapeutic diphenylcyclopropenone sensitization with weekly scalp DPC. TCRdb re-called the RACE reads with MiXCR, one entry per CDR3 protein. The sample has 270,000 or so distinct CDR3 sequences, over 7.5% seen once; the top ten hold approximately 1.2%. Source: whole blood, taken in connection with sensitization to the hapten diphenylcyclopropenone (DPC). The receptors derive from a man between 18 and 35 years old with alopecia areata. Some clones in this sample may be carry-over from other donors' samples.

CDR3 nucleotides: TGTGCCAGCAGTTACTTCCCCGCGGGGGGGTTGAGCGGAGAGACCCAGTACTTC. Protein product: CASSYFPAGGLSGETQYF. V gene TRBV6-5 combines with J gene TRBJ2-5; 9 nucleotides match TRBD2. Germline lookup yields CDR1 MNHEY and CDR2 SVGAGI. There are 18 residues in the CDR3. After removal of 1 base from V and 4 bases from J, the junction contained 13 bases not matched to a gene.

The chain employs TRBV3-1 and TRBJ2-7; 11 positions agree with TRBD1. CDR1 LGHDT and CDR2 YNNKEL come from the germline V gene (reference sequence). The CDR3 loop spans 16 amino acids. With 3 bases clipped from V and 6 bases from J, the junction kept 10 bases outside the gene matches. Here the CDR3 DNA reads TGTGCCAGCAGCCAGAGAGGCCGGGACAGGGGGAGCGAGCAGTACTTC. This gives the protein CASSQRGRDRGSEQYF.

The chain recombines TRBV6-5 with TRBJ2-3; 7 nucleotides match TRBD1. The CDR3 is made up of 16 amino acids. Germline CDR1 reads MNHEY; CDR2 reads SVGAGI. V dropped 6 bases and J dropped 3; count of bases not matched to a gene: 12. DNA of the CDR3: TGTGCCAGCAGCCGCTATACCGGACAGGTTACAGATACGCAGTATTTT. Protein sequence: CASSRYTGQVTDTQYF.

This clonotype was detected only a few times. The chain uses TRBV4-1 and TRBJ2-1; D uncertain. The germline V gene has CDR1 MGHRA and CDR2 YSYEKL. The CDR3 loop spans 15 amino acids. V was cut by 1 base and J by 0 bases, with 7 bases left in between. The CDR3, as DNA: TGCGCCAGCAGCCAAGTAGAAGACTCCTACAATGAGCAGTTCTTC. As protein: CASSQVEDSYNEQFF.

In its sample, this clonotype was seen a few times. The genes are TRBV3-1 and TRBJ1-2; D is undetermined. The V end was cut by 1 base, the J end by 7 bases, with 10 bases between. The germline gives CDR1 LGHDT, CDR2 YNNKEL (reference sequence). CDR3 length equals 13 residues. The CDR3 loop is CASSQVGNSGYTF. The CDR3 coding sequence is TGTGCCAGCAGCCAAGTTGGGAATTCTGGCTACACCTTC.

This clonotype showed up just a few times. The DNA of the CDR3 is TGTGCCAGCAGCCGCGGGACAGGGAGATGGACCGGGGAGCTGTTTTTT. Translating gives CASSRGTGRWTGELFF. The chain joins TRBV3-2 to TRBJ2-2; TRBD1 reflects the table's D call only, with no check against the DNA. TRBV3-2 is termed a pseudogene. The CDR3 spans 16 residues.

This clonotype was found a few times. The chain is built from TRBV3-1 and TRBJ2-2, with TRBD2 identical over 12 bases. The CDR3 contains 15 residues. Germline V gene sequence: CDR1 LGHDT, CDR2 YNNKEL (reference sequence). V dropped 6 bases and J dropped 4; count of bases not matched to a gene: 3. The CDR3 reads CASRPSGGVTGELFF. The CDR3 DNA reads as TGTGCCAGCAGACCTAGCGGGGGGGTCACCGGGGAGCTGTTTTTT.

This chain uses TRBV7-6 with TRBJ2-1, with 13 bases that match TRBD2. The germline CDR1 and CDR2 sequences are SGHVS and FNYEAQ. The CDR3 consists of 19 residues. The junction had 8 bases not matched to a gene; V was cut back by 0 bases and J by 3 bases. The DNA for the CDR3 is TGTGCCAGCAGCTTAGCGTCGGGGACTAGCGGGGACTACTACAATGAGCAGTTCTTC. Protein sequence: CASSLASGTSGDYYNEQFF.

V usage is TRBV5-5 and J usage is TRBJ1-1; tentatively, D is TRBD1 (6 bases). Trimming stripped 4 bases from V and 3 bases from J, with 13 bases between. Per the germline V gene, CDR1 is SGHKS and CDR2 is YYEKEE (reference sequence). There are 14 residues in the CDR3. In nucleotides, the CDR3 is TGTGCCAGCAGCAACAGGGAAAGGGACACTGAAGCTTTCTTT. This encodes CASSNRERDTEAFF.

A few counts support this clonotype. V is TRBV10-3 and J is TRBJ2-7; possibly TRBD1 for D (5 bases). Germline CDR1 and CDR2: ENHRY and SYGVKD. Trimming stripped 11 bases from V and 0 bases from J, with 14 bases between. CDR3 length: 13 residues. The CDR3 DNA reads TGTGCCCCCCCGACAGAAAGCTCCTACGAGCAGTACTTC. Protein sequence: CAPPTESSYEQYF.

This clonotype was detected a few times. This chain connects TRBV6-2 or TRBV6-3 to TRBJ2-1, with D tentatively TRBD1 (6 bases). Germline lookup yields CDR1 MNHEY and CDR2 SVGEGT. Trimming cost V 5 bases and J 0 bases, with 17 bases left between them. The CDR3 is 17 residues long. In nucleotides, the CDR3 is TGTGCCAGCAGTCGAATAGGACAGACGAGCTCCTACAATGAGCAGTTCTTC. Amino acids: CASSRIGQTSSYNEQFF.

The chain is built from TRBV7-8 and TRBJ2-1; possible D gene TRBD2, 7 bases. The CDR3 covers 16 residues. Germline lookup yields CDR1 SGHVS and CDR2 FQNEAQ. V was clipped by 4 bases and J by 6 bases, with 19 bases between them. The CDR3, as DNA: TGTGCCAGCAGCTCCCCTATAAGGGGGGGTCGCAATGAGCAGTTCTTC. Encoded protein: CASSSPIRGGRNEQFF.

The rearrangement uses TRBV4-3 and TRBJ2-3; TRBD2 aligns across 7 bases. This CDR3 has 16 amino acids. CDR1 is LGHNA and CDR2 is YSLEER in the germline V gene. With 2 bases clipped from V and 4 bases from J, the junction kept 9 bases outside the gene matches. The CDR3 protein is CASSQNLGRGSDTQYF. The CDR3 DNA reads TGCGCCAGCAGCCAAAACCTGGGGCGGGGGTCAGATACGCAGTATTTT.

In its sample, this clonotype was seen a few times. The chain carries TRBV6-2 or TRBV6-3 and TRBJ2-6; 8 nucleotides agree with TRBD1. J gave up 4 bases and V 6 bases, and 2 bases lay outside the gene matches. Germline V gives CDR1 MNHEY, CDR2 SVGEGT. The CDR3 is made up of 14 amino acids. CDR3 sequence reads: CASRTGAGANVLTF. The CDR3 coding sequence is TGTGCCAGCAGGACAGGGGCCGGGGCCAACGTCCTGACTTTC.

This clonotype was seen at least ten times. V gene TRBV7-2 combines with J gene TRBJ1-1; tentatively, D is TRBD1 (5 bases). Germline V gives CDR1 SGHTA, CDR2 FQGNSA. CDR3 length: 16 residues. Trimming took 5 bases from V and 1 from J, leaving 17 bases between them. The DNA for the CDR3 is TGTGCCAGCAGCCGGCGGGGCAGTCCTACGAACACTGAAGCTTTCTTT. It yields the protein CASSRRGSPTNTEAFF.

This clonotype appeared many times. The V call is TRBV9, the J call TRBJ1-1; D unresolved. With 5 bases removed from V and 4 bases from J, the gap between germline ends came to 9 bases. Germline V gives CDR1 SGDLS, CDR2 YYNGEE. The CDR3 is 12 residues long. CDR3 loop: CASSAAGTEAFF. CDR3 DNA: TGTGCCAGCAGTGCGGCGGGCACTGAAGCTTTCTTT.

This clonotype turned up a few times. Here the CDR3 DNA reads TGCAGTGCTAGAGGGCAGACAAGCAATCAGCCCCAGCATTTT. Amino acid sequence: CSARGQTSNQPQHF. The chain has TRBV20-1 and TRBJ1-5, with D unclear. The CDR3 covers 14 residues. Germline CDR1 is DFQATT and CDR2 is SNEGSKA (reference sequence). V lost 1 base and J 1 base, leaving 8 bases between the germline ends.

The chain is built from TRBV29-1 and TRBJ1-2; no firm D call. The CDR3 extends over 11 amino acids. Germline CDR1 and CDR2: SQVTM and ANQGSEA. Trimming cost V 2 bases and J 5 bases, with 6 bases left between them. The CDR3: CSVERDYGYTF. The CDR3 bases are TGCAGCGTTGAAAGAGATTATGGCTACACCTTC.

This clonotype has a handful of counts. CDR3 loop: CSARSRGHTDQPQHF. As DNA, the CDR3 is TGCAGTGCTAGATCACGGGGACATACCGATCAGCCCCAGCATTTT. The chain carries TRBV20-1 and TRBJ1-5; TRBD1 is a possible D gene (6 bases). Germline CDR1 DFQATT, CDR2 SNEGSKA (reference sequence). CDR3 length: 15 amino acids. V was cut by 2 bases and J by 5 bases, with 16 bases left in between.

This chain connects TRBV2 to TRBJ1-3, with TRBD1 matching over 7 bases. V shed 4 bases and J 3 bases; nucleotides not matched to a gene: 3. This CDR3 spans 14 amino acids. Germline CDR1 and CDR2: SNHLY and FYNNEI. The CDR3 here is CASSGQGFGNTIYF. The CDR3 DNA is TGTGCCAGCAGTGGACAGGGTTTTGGAAACACCATATATTTT. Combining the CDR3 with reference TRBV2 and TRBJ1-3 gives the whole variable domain EPEVTQTPSHQVTQMGQEVILRCVPISNHLYFYWYRQILGQKVEFLVSFYNNEISEKSEIFDDQFSVERPDGSNFTLKIRSTKLEDSAMYFCASSGQGFGNTIYFGEGSWLTVV.

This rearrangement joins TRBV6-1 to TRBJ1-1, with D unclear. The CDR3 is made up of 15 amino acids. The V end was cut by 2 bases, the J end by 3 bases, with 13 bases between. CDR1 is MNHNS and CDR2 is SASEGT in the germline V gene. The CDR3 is CASSERPRGYTEAFF. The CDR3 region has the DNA TGTGCCAGCAGTGAAAGACCCCGGGGTTACACTGAAGCTTTCTTT.

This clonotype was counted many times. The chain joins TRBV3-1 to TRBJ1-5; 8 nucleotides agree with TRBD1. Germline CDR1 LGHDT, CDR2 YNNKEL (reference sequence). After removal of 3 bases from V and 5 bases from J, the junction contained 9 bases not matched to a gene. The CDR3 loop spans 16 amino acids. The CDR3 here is CASSHSPGTGHQPQHF. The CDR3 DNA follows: TGTGCCAGCAGCCACTCCCCCGGGACAGGACATCAGCCCCAGCATTTT.

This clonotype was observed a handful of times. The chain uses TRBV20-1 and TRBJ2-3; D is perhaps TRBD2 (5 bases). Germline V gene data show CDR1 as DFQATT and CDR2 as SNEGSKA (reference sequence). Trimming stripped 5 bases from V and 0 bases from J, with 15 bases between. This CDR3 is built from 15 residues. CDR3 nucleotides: TGCAGTGCTGAGTTCAGCGGTGCTAGCACAGATACGCAGTATTTT. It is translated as CSAEFSGASTDTQYF.